What follows describes a single T cell receptor beta chain. As yet, its antigen is unknown. Naive CD8 cells lacked CD45RO and underwent positive selection for CCR7, leaving out terminally differentiated effector memory CD45RA+ cells. The sample is drawn from a study of shared clonotypes between healthy human individuals. Study-wide findings and caveats: The authors expected sequencing depth to affect clonotype sharing among donors. Represented diversity (both genetic and exposure-history) was limited by the small number of donors.

Replicate PCRs from sorted subsets contained approximately 200 ng DNA, which is 31,000 or so T cell genomes. Using immunoSEQ multiplex PCR, the repertoire was profiled, and TCRdb retains in-frame clones only, with some absent. The sample lists some 2.1 million clones, about 95% occurring once. CDR1 and CDR2 (germline): SGHVS, FNYEAQ. The CDR3 covers 14 residues. With V trimmed by 5 bases and J by 3 bases, 5 bases remained unmatched. The TCR sequence derives from a man younger than 35 in good health. Sequencing used naive CD8+ T cells sorted from blood. The gene calls are TRBV7-6 and TRBJ2-7; TRBD2 agrees at 9 bases. CDR3 region: CASSVRLADYEQYF. The CDR3 DNA sequence: TGTGCCAGCAGCGTCAGACTAGCGGACTACGAGCAGTACTTC.